The text below deals with one TCR beta chain. The data were taken from a study of T cell changes during pregnancy in multiple sclerosis. This CDR3 comprises 14 residues. The germline CDR1 and CDR2 sequences are KGHSY and FQNENV. Deletions cut 0 bases from V and 2 bases from J, with 5 bases between. Here immunoSEQ multiplex PCR was the method, and the copy in TCRdb shows in-frame clones only, minus some. The sample consists of tens of thousands of clones, 93% of them appearing once. The V and J genes are TRBV16 and TRBJ1-3; no clear D. The TCR was taken from a female donor with multiple sclerosis, enrolled in a pregnancy study. Here the sequenced sample was peripheral blood, taken after pregnancy. CDR3: CASSQSTAGNTIYF. DNA of the CDR3: TGTGCCAGCAGCCAATCAACAGCTGGAAACACCATATATTTT.